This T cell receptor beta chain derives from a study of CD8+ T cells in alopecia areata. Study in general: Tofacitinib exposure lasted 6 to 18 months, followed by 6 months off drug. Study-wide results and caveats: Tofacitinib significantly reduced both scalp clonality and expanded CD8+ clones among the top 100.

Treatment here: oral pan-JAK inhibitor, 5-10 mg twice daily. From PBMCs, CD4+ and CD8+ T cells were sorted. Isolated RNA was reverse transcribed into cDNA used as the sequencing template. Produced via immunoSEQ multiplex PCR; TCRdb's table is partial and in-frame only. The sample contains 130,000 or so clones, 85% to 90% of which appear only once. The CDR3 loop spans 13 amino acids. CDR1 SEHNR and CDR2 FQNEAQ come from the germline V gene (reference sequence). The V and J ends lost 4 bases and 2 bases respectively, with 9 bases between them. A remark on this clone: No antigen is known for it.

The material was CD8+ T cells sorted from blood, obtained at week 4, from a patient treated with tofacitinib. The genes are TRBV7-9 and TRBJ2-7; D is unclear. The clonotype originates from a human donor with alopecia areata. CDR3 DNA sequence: TGTGCCAGCAGCTCACAGCACACCTACGAGCAGTACTTC. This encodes CASSSQHTYEQYF.